These 26 T cell receptor beta chains were all obtained from the same sample, sequenced in a study of T cells in localized non-small cell lung cancer. Sequenced by immunoSEQ multiplex PCR; TCRdb stores in-frame clones only, minus some. The sample includes 6,400 or so clones, about 40% seen only once; the top ten take about 7.4%. Specimen: lung tumor tissue, collected before any cancer treatment. Receptor source: a man aged 35-69 years with stage III lung adenocarcinoma.

V gene TRBV6-1 combines with J gene TRBJ1-1; D remains ambiguous. CDR1 is MNHNS, CDR2 SASEGT, per germline. V was trimmed by 1 base and J by 1 base, leaving 7 bases between them. The CDR3 has 14 residues. In nucleotides, the CDR3 is TGTGCCAGCAGTGAAGAGGGAGCGAACACTGAAGCTTTCTTT. This encodes CASSEEGANTEAFF.

In its sample, this clone was seen a few times. The V and J genes are TRBV29-1 and TRBJ1-2; D is unresolved. The V gene lost 5 bases and the J gene lost 6 bases, with 10 bases spanning the gap. The CDR3 sequence is 11 residues long. Germline-derived CDR1 and CDR2 are SQVTM and ANQGSEA. CDR3 sequence reads: CSVRSGHGYTF. CDR3 sequence (DNA): TGCAGCGTTCGATCCGGACATGGCTACACCTTC.

The rearrangement uses TRBV10-2 and TRBJ2-7, with 8 bases identical to TRBD1. The CDR3 totals 14 residues. The germline CDR1 and CDR2 sequences are WSHSY and SAAADI. Trimming at V came to 1 base and at J to 7 bases, leaving 6 bases not matched to a gene. The CDR3 sequence: CASSELGDRLEQYF. CDR3 coding DNA: TGCGCCAGCAGTGAGTTGGGGGACAGGTTGGAGCAGTACTTC.

This sequence joins TRBV11-3 and TRBJ1-1; D not certain. With 1 base removed from V and 0 bases from J, the gap between germline ends came to 6 bases. The CDR3 has 14 residues. Germline CDR1 SGHNT, CDR2 YENEEA. Written as DNA, the CDR3 is TGTGCCAGCAGCTTAGGGCAATTGAACACTGAAGCTTTCTTT. It encodes CASSLGQLNTEAFF. Complete variable domain (other parts from reference TRBV11-3 and TRBJ1-1): EAGVVQSPRYKIIEKKQPVAFWCNPISGHNTLYWYLQNLGQGPELLIRYENEEAVDDSQLPKDRFSAERLKGVDSTLKIQPAELGDSAVYLCASSLGQLNTEAFFGQGTRLTVV.

This clone showed up just a few times. This chain uses TRBV15 with TRBJ2-1; 13 nucleotides align to TRBD2. V lost 10 bases and J lost 5; bases outside the gene matches: 20. The CDR3 covers 19 residues. CDR1 and CDR2 (germline): LNHNV, YYDKDF (reference sequence). The CDR3 bases are TGTGCCAGAAGCTTGGGACTAGCGGGGACCCCTCGGGGAGACAATGAGCAGTTCTTC. This gives the protein CARSLGLAGTPRGDNEQFF.

In its sample, this clone ranks as medium-sized. The CDR3 nucleotides are TGTGCCAGCAGTGAAGGCAGGGGAGGGGTTGAAAAACTGTTTTTT. It codes for CASSEGRGGVEKLFF. The V gene is TRBV6-1, the J gene TRBJ1-4; possible D gene TRBD1, 6 bases. The ends were cut back, 1 base at V and 7 bases at J, with 13 bases in the middle. This CDR3 spans 15 amino acids. Germline CDR1 MNHNS, CDR2 SASEGT.

V is TRBV6-8 and J is TRBJ1-3; TRBD1 matches 7 bases. The germline V gene has CDR1 MNHGY and CDR2 SAAAGT. V gave up 5 bases and J gave up 0 bases; unmatched junction bases: 7. The CDR3 sequence is 16 residues long. The CDR3 coding sequence is TGTGCCAGCAGTAGCCTTGGGACAGCCTCTGGAAACACCATATATTTT. Amino acid sequence: CASSSLGTASGNTIYF.

This rearrangement joins TRBV2 to TRBJ2-1; 11 nucleotides agree with TRBD2. CDR3 size: 16 residues. The germline V gene has CDR1 SNHLY and CDR2 FYNNEI. J lost 3 bases, V lost 5 bases, and 6 bases had no gene match. As DNA, the CDR3 is TGTGCCAGCAGTACCCCGACTAGCGGGGACTACAATGAGCAGTTCTTC. It codes for CASSTPTSGDYNEQFF.

This clone was seen only a few times. The genes are TRBV6-8 and TRBJ1-1; D unresolved. CDR3 size: 15 residues. V lost 6 bases, J lost 0 bases, and 14 bases lay in between. CDR1 and CDR2 from the germline V gene are MNHGY and SAAAGT. This chain's CDR3 is CASSPGGNMNTEAFF. CDR3 sequence (DNA): TGTGCCAGCAGCCCCGGTGGGAATATGAACACTGAAGCTTTCTTT.

This chain connects TRBV11-3 to TRBJ2-7, with D unresolved. Germline CDR1 SGHNT, CDR2 YENEEA. V lost 1 base to trimming and J lost 2 bases, with 12 bases between them. The CDR3 runs to 15 residues. The CDR3 sequence is CASSLGSRSPYEQYF. The CDR3 region has the DNA TGTGCCAGCAGCTTAGGATCAAGGTCTCCCTACGAGCAGTACTTC.

This clone is labeled medium-sized (0.01 to 0.1%). The gene calls are TRBV11-3 and TRBJ2-5, with 15 positions matching TRBD2. V dropped 4 bases and J dropped 2; count of bases not matched to a gene: 5. The germline CDR1 and CDR2 sequences are SGHNT and YENEEA. This CDR3 region has 17 residues. The CDR3 nucleotides are TGTGCCAGCAGCTACGGGACTAGCGGGGGGTTTCAAGAGACCCAGTACTTC. Translated: CASSYGTSGGFQETQYF.

The V and J genes are TRBV6-8 and TRBJ2-1, with 7 bases that match TRBD2. V trimming: 4 bases; J trimming: 2 bases; junction bases outside the gene matches: 11. From germline, CDR1 is MNHGY and CDR2 SAAAGT. The CDR3 has 17 amino acids. The CDR3 DNA sequence: TGTGCCAGCAGTTCTCTGCGCGGGGGTGATCCCTACAATGAGCAGTTCTTC. Translating gives CASSSLRGGDPYNEQFF.

The rearrangement joins TRBV14 to TRBJ2-6; no clear D. This CDR3 comprises 18 residues. Trimming took 0 bases from V and 2 from J, leaving 14 bases between them. Germline CDR1 reads SGHDN; CDR2 reads FVKESK. The CDR3 is CASSQDSDRWAGANVLTF. CDR3 sequence (DNA): TGTGCCAGCAGCCAAGATTCGGATCGGTGGGCTGGGGCCAACGTCCTGACTTTC.

The count of this clone is one. V gene TRBV29-1 combines with J gene TRBJ2-2; 9 positions agree with TRBD1. CDR3 length: 14 amino acids. With 7 bases clipped from V and 3 bases from J, the junction kept 6 bases outside the gene matches. Germline V CDR1 and CDR2: SQVTM, ANQGSEA. The CDR3 is CSAGTGWDTGELFF. CDR3 DNA: TGCAGCGCCGGGACAGGGTGGGACACCGGGGAGCTGTTTTTT.

This clone was observed a few times. The chain links TRBV6-8 to TRBJ1-1; D is undetermined. Germline V gene sequence: CDR1 MNHGY, CDR2 SAAAGT. There are 13 residues in the CDR3. V gave up 5 bases and J gave up 1 base, with 8 bases separating them. The CDR3 sequence is CASSVVGNTEAFF. The CDR3 DNA is TGTGCCAGCAGTGTTGTCGGGAACACTGAAGCTTTCTTT.

This clone is medium-sized (0.01 to 0.1%) within its sample. The chain is built from TRBV11-3 and TRBJ2-7; TRBD1 matches 8 bases. CDR3 length: 17 residues. Germline CDR1 and CDR2: SGHNT and YENEEA. Trimming cost V 5 bases and J 0 bases; bases outside gene matches: 12. For the CDR3, the DNA is TGTGCCAGCAGCCCTAGGGCGGGACAGGAGCCCTCCTACGAGCAGTACTTC. Translated, it gives CASSPRAGQEPSYEQYF.

This clone was seen only once. The V call is TRBV19, the J call TRBJ2-2, with D possibly TRBD1 on 6 matching bases. Germline assignment: CDR1 LNHDA and CDR2 SQIVND (reference sequence). This CDR3 spans 14 amino acids. The V end lost 3 bases, the J end lost 6 bases, and 11 bases lay between the germline ends. CDR3: CASSMGRGSGELFF. The CDR3 bases are TGTGCCAGTAGTATGGGCAGGGGCTCCGGGGAGCTGTTTTTT.

This rearrangement joins TRBV9 to TRBJ2-5; TRBD1 agrees at 8 bases. Germline V lookup: CDR1 SGDLS, CDR2 YYNGEE. J gave up 4 bases and V 4 bases, and 9 bases lay outside the gene matches. The CDR3 is 15 amino acids. The CDR3 region is CASSPQAGTGETQYF. The CDR3 coding sequence is TGTGCCAGCAGCCCCCAGGCGGGGACAGGAGAGACCCAGTACTTC. The variable domain in full, completed from reference TRBV9 and TRBJ2-5, reads DSGVTQTPKHLITATGQRVTLRCSPRSGDLSVYWYQQSLDQGLQFLIQYYNGEERAKGNILERFSAQQFPDLHSELNLSSLELGDSALYFCASSPQAGTGETQYFGPGTRLLVL.

The chain employs TRBV11-3 and TRBJ2-1; D not resolved. CDR3 size: 14 residues. Germline V gene lookup returns CDR1 SGHNT and CDR2 YENEEA. Trimming took 2 bases from V and 3 from J, leaving 8 bases between them. The CDR3 DNA reads TGTGCCAGCAGCTTAAGTACCGACTACAATGAGCAGTTCTTC. Amino acids: CASSLSTDYNEQFF.

By proportion, this clone is medium-sized. The chain combines TRBV6-8 with TRBJ1-6, with D perhaps TRBD1 (5 bases). The CDR3 totals 13 residues. Trimming shortened V by 2 bases and J by 8 bases, and 7 bases separated the two germline ends. Per germline, CDR1 MNHGY and CDR2 SAAAGT. CDR3 DNA sequence: TGTGCCAGCAGTTACAGGGGAGATTCACCCCTCCACTTT. It translates to CASSYRGDSPLHF.

By share, this clone counts as medium-sized. The V gene is TRBV11-3, the J gene TRBJ2-5, with TRBD2 identical over 10 bases. V shed 5 bases, J shed 5 bases, and the junction held 5 bases outside the gene matches. The CDR3 contains 14 residues. Germline assignment: CDR1 SGHNT and CDR2 YENEEA. The CDR3 DNA is TGTGCCAGCAGCCTACTAGCGGGGTGGGAGACCCAGTACTTC. Translated: CASSLLAGWETQYF. Drawing the rest from reference TRBV11-3 and TRBJ2-5, the complete variable domain is EAGVVQSPRYKIIEKKQPVAFWCNPISGHNTLYWYLQNLGQGPELLIRYENEEAVDDSQLPKDRFSAERLKGVDSTLKIQPAELGDSAVYLCASSLLAGWETQYFGPGTRLLVL.

The J gene is TRBJ1-6, the V gene TRBV18; 10 bases line up with TRBD1. The CDR3 runs 15 residues. Germline loops: CDR1 KGHSH, CDR2 LQKENI. Trimming cost V 5 bases and J 5 bases; bases outside gene matches: 3. The DNA for the CDR3 is TGTGCCAGCTCAAAGGGGACAGGGGATAATTCACCCCTCCACTTT. Protein product: CASSKGTGDNSPLHF.

This clone came up a few times. This chain uses TRBV6-7 with TRBJ1-1, with TRBD1 as a possible D gene (5 bases). TRBV6-7 is an ORF for which the function is uncertain. There are 14 residues in the CDR3. V was shortened by 7 bases and J by 0 bases, with 12 bases between the two germline ends. The CDR3 reads CASTPPGMNTEAFF. The CDR3 DNA reads as TGTGCCAGCACCCCTCCAGGGATGAACACTGAAGCTTTCTTT.

This chain connects TRBV11-3 to TRBJ1-3; 8 bases are shared with TRBD1. Germline CDR1 and CDR2: SGHNT and YENEEA. V shed 7 bases and J 5 bases; nucleotides not matched to a gene: 7. This CDR3 spans 14 amino acids. The CDR3 DNA reads TGTGCCAGCACCCAGAGACAGGGGAGAAACACCATATATTTT. It encodes CASTQRQGRNTIYF.

By proportion, this clone is large (0.1 to 1%). The chain has TRBV14 and TRBJ2-1, with D unclear. The CDR3 loop spans 17 amino acids. CDR1 and CDR2 (germline): SGHDN, FVKESK. V was pared by 3 bases and J by 10 bases, with 25 bases between. The CDR3 loop is CASSQTQTQVPIWEQFF. CDR3 DNA sequence: TGTGCCAGCAGCCAGACACAGACCCAGGTCCCAATTTGGGAGCAGTTCTTC. The complete variable domain, with remaining parts taken from reference TRBV14 and TRBJ2-1, reads EAGVTQFPSHSVIEKGQTVTLRCDPISGHDNLYWYRRVMGKEIKFLLHFVKESKQDESGMPNNRFLAERTGGTYSTLKVQPAELEDSGVYFCASSQTQTQVPIWEQFFGPGTRLTVL.

This clone was picked up many times. CDR3 protein: CASIKGTGSSQTEAFF. The CDR3 region has the DNA TGTGCCAGCATAAAGGGGACAGGTAGCTCACAGACTGAAGCTTTCTTT. The V gene is TRBV11-3, the J gene TRBJ1-1; 8 bases map to TRBD1. Germline V gene data show CDR1 as SGHNT and CDR2 as YENEEA. The V gene end was trimmed by 7 bases and the J gene end by 5 bases; junction bases not matched to a gene: 15. This CDR3 region has 16 residues.